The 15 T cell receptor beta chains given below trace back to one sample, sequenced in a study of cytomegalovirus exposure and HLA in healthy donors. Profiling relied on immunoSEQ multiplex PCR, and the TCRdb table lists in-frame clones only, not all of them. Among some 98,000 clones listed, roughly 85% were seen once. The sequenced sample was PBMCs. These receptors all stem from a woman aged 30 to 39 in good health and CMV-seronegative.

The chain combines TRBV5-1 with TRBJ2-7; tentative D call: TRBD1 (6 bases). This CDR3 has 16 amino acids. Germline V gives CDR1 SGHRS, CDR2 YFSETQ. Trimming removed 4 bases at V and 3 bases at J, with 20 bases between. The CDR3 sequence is CASSDRDRDIGYEQYF. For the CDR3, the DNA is TGCGCCAGCAGCGATAGGGACCGGGACATCGGCTACGAGCAGTACTTC.

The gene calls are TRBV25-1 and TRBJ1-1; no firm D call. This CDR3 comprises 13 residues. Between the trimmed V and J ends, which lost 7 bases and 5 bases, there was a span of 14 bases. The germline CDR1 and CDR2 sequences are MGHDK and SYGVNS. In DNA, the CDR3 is TGTGCCAGCACCATTGGAGTCCGAACTGAAGCTTTCTTT. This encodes CASTIGVRTEAFF.

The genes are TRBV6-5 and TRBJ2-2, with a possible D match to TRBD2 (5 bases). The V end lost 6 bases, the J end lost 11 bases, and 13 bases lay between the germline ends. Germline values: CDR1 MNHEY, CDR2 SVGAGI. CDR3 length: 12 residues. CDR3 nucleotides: TGTGCCAGCAGCAACGGGGTTCGCGAGCTGTTTTTT. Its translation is CASSNGVRELFF.

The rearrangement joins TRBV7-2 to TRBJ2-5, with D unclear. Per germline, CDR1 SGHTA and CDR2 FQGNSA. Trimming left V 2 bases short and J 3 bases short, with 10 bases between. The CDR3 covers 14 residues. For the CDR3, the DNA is TGTGCCAGCAGCTTATATGGTAGAGAAGAGACCCAGTACTTC. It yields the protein CASSLYGREETQYF.

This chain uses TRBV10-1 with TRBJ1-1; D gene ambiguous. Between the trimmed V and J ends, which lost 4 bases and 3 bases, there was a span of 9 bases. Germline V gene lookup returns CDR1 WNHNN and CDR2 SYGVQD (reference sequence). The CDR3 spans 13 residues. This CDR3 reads CASSVEGDTEAFF. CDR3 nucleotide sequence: TGCGCCAGCAGTGTTGAGGGTGACACTGAAGCTTTCTTT.

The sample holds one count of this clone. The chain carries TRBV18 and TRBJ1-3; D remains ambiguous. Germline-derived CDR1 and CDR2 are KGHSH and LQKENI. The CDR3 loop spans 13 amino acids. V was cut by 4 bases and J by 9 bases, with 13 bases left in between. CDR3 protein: CASSQSSGSTIYF. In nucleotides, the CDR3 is TGTGCCAGCTCACAGAGTTCGGGGAGCACCATATATTTT. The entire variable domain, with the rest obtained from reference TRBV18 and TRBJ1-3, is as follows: NAGVMQNPRHLVRRRGQEARLRCSPMKGHSHVYWYRQLPEEGLKFMVYLQKENIIDESGMPKERFSAEFPKEGPSILRIQQVVRGDSAAYFCASSQSSGSTIYFGEGSWLTVV.

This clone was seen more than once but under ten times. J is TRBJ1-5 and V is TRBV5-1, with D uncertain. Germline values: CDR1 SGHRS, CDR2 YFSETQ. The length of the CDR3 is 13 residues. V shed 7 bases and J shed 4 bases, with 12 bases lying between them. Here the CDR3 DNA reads TGCGCCAGCGCGCGGGGAGAGAATCAGCCCCAGCATTTT. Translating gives CASARGENQPQHF.

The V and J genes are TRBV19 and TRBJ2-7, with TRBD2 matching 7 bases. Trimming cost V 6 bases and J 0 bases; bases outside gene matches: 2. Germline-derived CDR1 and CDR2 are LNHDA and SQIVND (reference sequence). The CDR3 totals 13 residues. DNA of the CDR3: TGTGCCAGTAGGCAGCGGGGCTCCTACGAGCAGTACTTC. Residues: CASRQRGSYEQYF.

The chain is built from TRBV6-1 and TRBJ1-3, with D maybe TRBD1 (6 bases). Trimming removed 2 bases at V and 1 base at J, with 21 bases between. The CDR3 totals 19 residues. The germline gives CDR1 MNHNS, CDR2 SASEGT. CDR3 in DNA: TGTGCCAGCAGTGAAACCACAGGGACCCTATTGATTTCTGGAAACACCATATATTTT. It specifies CASSETTGTLLISGNTIYF.

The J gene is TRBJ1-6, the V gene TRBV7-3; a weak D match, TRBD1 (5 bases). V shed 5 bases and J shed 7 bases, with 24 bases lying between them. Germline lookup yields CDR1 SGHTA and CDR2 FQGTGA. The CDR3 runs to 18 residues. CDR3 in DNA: TGTGCCAGCAGCGCAAATCCCTGGAGAGGGGAGGGAAATTCACCCCTCCACTTT. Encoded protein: CASSANPWRGEGNSPLHF.

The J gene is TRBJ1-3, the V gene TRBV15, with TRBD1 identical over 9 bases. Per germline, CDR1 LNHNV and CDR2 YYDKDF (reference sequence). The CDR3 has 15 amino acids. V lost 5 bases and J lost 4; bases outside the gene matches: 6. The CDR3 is CATSLQGASGNTIYF. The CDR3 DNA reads TGTGCCACCAGCCTACAGGGGGCCTCGGGAAACACCATATATTTT. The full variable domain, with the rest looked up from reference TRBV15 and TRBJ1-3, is DAMVIQNPRYQVTQFGKPVTLSCSQTLNHNVMYWYQQKSSQAPKLLFHYYDKDFNNEADTPDNFQSRRPNTSFCFLDIRSPGLGDTAMYLCATSLQGASGNTIYFGEGSWLTVV.

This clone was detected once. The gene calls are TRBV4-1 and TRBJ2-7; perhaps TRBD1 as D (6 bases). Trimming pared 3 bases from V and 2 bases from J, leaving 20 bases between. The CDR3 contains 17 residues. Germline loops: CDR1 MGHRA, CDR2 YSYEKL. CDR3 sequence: CASSQRQESTWPYEQYF. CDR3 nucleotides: TGCGCCAGCAGCCAGAGACAGGAATCCACCTGGCCCTACGAGCAGTACTTC.

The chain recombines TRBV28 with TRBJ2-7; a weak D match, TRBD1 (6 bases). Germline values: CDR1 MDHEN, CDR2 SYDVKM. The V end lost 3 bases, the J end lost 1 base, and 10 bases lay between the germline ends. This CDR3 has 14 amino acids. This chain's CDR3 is CASSFQGTSYEQYF. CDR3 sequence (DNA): TGTGCCAGCAGTTTTCAGGGGACATCCTACGAGCAGTACTTC.

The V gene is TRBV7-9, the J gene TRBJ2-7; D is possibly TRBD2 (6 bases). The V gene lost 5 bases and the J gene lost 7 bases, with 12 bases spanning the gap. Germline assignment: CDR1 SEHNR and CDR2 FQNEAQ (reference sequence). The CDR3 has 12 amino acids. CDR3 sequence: CASSRRSGEQYF. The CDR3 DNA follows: TGTGCCAGCAGCCGCCGCAGCGGGGAGCAGTACTTC.

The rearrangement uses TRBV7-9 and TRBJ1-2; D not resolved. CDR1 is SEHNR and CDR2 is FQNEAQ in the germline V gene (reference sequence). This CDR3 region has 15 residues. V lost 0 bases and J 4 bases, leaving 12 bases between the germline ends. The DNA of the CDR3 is TGTGCCAGCAGCTTAGCGGAGGGCAGCTCCTATGGCTACACCTTC. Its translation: CASSLAEGSSYGYTF.